This TCR beta chain was profiled in a study of blood T cells in healthy people across ages. Points on this clonotype: The germline gene is not matched at one end of the junction; a read error may be the cause.

This CDR3 contains 15 residues. A J-beta primer mix and a sample-barcoded 5' primer were used in a second PCR of about 7 to 12 cycles. One entry per CDR3 protein results from TCRdb running MiXCR on the 5' RACE reads. The sample gives 1.5 million or so distinct CDR3 sequences, approximately 43% of which show up once; about 3.8% is in the top ten. Each donor supplied roughly 9.2 milliliters of peripheral blood. The V gene is TRBV12-3 or TRBV12-4, the J gene TRBJ2-3, with TRBD2 matching over 10 bases. Material: blood. This sequence originates from a young woman in good health. The CDR3 here is CASSQGSGGADAQYF. The CDR3 DNA follows: TGTGCCAGCAGCCAGGGGAGCGGGGGGGCAGATGCGCAGTATTTT.